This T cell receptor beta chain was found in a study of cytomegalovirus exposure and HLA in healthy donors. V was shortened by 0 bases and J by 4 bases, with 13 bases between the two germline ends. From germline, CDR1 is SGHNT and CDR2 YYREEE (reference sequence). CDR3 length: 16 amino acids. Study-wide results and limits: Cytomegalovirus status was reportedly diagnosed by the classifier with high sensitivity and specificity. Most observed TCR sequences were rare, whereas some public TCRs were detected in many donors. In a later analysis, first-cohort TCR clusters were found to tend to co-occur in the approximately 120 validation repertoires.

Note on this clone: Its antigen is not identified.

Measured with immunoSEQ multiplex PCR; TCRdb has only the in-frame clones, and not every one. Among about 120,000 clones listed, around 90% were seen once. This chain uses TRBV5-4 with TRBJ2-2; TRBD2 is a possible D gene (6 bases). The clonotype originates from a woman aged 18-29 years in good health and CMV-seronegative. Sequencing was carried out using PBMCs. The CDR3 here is CASSLVAGSFTGELFF. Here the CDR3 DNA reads TGTGCCAGCAGCTTGGTTGCGGGATCTTTCACCGGGGAGCTGTTTTTT.